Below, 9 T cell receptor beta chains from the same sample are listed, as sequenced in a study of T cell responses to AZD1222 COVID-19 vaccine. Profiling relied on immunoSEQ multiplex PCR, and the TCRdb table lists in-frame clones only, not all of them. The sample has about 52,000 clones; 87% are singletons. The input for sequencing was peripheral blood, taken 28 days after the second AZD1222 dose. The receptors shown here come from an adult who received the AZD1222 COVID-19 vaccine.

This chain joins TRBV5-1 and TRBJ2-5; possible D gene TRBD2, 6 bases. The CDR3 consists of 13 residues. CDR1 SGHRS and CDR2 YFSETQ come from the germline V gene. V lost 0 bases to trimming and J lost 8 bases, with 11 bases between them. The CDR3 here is CASSLERGSTQYF. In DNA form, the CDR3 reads TGCGCCAGCAGCTTGGAACGGGGGAGTACCCAGTACTTC.

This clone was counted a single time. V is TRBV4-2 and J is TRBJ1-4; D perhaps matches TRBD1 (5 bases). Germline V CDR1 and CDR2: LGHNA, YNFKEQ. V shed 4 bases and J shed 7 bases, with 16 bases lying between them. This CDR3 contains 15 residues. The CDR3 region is CASSPEAGGGEKLFF. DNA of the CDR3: TGTGCCAGCAGCCCAGAAGCCGGGGGGGGTGAAAAACTGTTTTTT.

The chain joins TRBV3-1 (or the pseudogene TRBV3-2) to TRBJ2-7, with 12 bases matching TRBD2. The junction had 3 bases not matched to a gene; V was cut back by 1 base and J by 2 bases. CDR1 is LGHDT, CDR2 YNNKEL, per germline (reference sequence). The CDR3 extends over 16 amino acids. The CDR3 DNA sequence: TGTGCCAGCAGCCAAGCCGGACTAGCGGGAACCTACGAGCAGTACTTC. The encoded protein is CASSQAGLAGTYEQYF.

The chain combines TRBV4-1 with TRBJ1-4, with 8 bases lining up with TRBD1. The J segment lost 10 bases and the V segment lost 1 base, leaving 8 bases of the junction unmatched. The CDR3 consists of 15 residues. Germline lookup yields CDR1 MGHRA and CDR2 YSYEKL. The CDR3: CASSQATGVGGKLFF. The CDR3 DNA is TGCGCCAGCAGCCAAGCGACAGGGGTCGGGGGAAAACTGTTTTTT.

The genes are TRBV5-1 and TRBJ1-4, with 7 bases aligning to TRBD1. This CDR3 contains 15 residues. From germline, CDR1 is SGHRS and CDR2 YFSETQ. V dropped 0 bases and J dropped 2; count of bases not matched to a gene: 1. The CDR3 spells CASSLEGGTNEKLFF. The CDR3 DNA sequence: TGCGCCAGCAGCTTGGAAGGGGGCACTAATGAAAAACTGTTTTTT.

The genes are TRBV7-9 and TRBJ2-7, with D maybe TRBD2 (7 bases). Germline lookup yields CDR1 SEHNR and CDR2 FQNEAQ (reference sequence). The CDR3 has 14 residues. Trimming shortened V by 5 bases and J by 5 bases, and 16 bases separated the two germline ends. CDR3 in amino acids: CASSLGGALDEQYF. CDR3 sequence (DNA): TGTGCCAGCAGCCTGGGGGGGGCGCTCGACGAGCAGTACTTC.

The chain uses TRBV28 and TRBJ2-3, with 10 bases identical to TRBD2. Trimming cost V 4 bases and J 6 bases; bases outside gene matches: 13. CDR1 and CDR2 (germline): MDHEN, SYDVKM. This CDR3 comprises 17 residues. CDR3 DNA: TGTGCCAGCAGTTCAAATTCAGCGGGAGGGCCGGGGGATACGCAGTATTTT. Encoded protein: CASSSNSAGGPGDTQYF.

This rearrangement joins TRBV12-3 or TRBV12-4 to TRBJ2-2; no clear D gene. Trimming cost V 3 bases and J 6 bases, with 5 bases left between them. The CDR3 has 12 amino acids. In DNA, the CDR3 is TGTGCCAGCAGTTTCGGGCCCGGGGAGCTGTTTTTT. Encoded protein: CASSFGPGELFF.

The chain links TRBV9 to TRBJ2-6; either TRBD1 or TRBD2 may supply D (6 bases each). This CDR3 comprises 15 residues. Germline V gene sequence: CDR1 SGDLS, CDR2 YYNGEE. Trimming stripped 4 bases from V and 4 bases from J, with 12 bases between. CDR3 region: CASSLGGTGANVLTF. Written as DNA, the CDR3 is TGTGCCAGCAGCCTAGGGGGGACAGGGGCCAACGTCCTGACTTTC. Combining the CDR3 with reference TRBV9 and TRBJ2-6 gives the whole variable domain DSGVTQTPKHLITATGQRVTLRCSPRSGDLSVYWYQQSLDQGLQFLIQYYNGEERAKGNILERFSAQQFPDLHSELNLSSLELGDSALYFCASSLGGTGANVLTFGAGSRLTVL.